Below are 25 T cell receptor beta chains sequenced from a single sample in a study of blood T cell repertoires in COVID-19. The repertoire was sequenced with immunoSEQ multiplex PCR; TCRdb's copy has only in-frame clones and lacks some. Of approximately 190,000 clones in the sample, over 70% were seen once. Input material: peripheral blood. Receptor source: a man aged 55 to 69 with acute or convalescent COVID-19.

The chain couples TRBV27 to TRBJ1-3; the match to TRBD1 covers 7 bases. This CDR3 has 15 residues. Germline CDR1 reads MNHEY; CDR2 reads SMNVEV (reference sequence). Unmatched junction bases numbered 8, after V lost 6 bases and J lost 3 bases. The CDR3 sequence is CASSLNRGFGNTIYF. CDR3 sequence (DNA): TGTGCCAGCAGCCTAAACAGGGGATTTGGAAACACCATATATTTT.

V usage is TRBV27 and J usage is TRBJ2-7, with TRBD1 matching 8 bases. CDR3 size: 13 residues. Germline-derived CDR1 and CDR2 are MNHEY and SMNVEV (reference sequence). V lost 6 bases and J lost 3; bases outside the gene matches: 4. Written as DNA, the CDR3 is TGTGCCAGCAGCAGGGACAGGCTCTACGAGCAGTACTTC. Protein sequence: CASSRDRLYEQYF.

This clone was detected once. V gene TRBV9 combines with J gene TRBJ2-1; TRBD1 aligns across 7 bases. Germline CDR1 and CDR2: SGDLS and YYNGEE. This CDR3 is 14 amino acids long. V lost 5 bases to trimming and J lost 10 bases; unmatched junction nucleotides: 12. As DNA, the CDR3 is TGTGCCAGCAGAGAAACGACAGGGTCAGGCGAGCAGTTCTTC. Translating gives CASRETTGSGEQFF.

The chain combines TRBV19 with TRBJ1-5; a possible D gene is TRBD1 (5 bases). Germline CDR1 is LNHDA and CDR2 is SQIVND (reference sequence). Trimming removed 7 bases from V and 2 bases from J, with 9 bases in between. This CDR3 is built from 13 residues. Written as DNA, the CDR3 is TGTGCCAGTATTGGGGCGCGCAATCAGCCCCAGCATTTT. It encodes CASIGARNQPQHF.

J is TRBJ2-1 and V is TRBV7-2; 7 bases fit TRBD2. The CDR3 runs to 17 residues. Losses at the gene ends were 5 bases for V and 6 bases for J; bases not matched to a gene: 16. From germline, CDR1 is SGHTA and CDR2 FQGNSA. The CDR3 bases are TGTGCCAGCAGCCTAAGTGGGGGGGGTACCCCTAGCAATGAGCAGTTCTTC. Translation: CASSLSGGGTPSNEQFF.

The genes are TRBV11-2 and TRBJ2-7, with TRBD2 as a possible D gene (7 bases). Germline values: CDR1 SGHAT, CDR2 FQNNGV. The CDR3 contains 14 residues. Deletions cut 2 bases from V and 6 bases from J, with 14 bases between. Here the CDR3 DNA reads TGTGCCAGCAGCTTAAGGAGGGGGGGTTCCGAGCAGTACTTC. This sequence encodes CASSLRRGGSEQYF.

The gene calls are TRBV11-2 and TRBJ1-6; no firm D call. Germline CDR1 SGHAT, CDR2 FQNNGV. This CDR3 region has 17 residues. Trimming took off 0 bases at V and 4 bases at J, with 13 bases between the two ends. The CDR3 is CASSLDVRSPYNSPLHF. The CDR3 DNA follows: TGTGCCAGCAGCTTAGATGTCCGGTCGCCTTATAATTCACCCCTCCACTTT.

V is TRBV7-3 and J is TRBJ2-3; 12 bases map to TRBD2. The length of the CDR3 is 19 residues. The germline CDR1 and CDR2 sequences are SGHTA and FQGTGA. Trimming took 1 base from V and 0 from J; bases not matched to a gene: 8. The DNA for the CDR3 is TGTGCCAGCAGCTTAATCGCTAGCGGGAGGGGTAATAGCACAGATACGCAGTATTTT. The encoded protein is CASSLIASGRGNSTDTQYF.

The chain carries TRBV2 and TRBJ1-6; 8 bases match TRBD1. J lost 6 bases, V lost 7 bases, and 5 bases had no gene match. The CDR3 totals 14 residues. Per germline, CDR1 SNHLY and CDR2 FYNNEI. The CDR3, as DNA: TGTGCCAGCAATACAGGGGGTGGTAATTCACCCCTCCACTTT. Its protein is CASNTGGGNSPLHF.

The CDR3 bases are TGTGCCAGCAGCTGGGGCCCCAGGGGGCGAGGTGAAAAACTGTTTTTT. Its protein is CASSWGPRGRGEKLFF. The rearrangement joins TRBV5-6 to TRBJ1-4; TRBD1 matches at 8 bases. The germline V gene encodes CDR1 SGHDT and CDR2 YYEEEE. The CDR3 totals 16 residues. V was clipped by 3 bases and J by 7 bases; unmatched bases: 11.

CDR3 loop: CASSPHNNQPQHF. The CDR3 bases are TGTGCCAGCAGTCCACATAACAATCAGCCCCAGCATTTT. V usage is TRBV6-5 and J usage is TRBJ1-5; no definite D call. V lost 5 bases, J lost 3 bases, and 8 bases lay in between. The V gene's germline CDR1 is MNHEY and CDR2 SVGAGI. The CDR3 covers 13 residues.

CDR3 sequence (DNA): TGCGCCAGCAGCGCCTCATCCCCCCACAATTACAATGAGCAGTTCTTC. The encoded protein is CASSASSPHNYNEQFF. This chain joins TRBV5-1 and TRBJ2-1, with no clear D. The CDR3 is 16 residues long. Germline V CDR1 and CDR2: SGHRS, YFSETQ. V lost 4 bases to trimming and J lost 4 bases, with 18 bases between them.

The rearrangement uses TRBV7-9 and TRBJ2-1; TRBD2 agrees at 7 bases. CDR3 length: 16 amino acids. CDR1 and CDR2 (germline): SEHNR, FQNEAQ (reference sequence). The V segment lost 4 bases and the J segment 1 base; nucleotides outside the gene matches: 7. CDR3 nucleotide sequence: TGTGCCAGCAGCTCCGTGCGAGCGGGGTCCTACAATGAGCAGTTCTTC. This translates into CASSSVRAGSYNEQFF.

The genes are TRBV4-2 and TRBJ2-3; 8 nucleotides match TRBD2. CDR1 is LGHNA, CDR2 YNFKEQ, per germline. There are 18 residues in the CDR3. V trimming: 5 bases; J trimming: 0 bases; junction bases outside the gene matches: 13. The CDR3 nucleotides are TGTGCCAGCAGCGGGGGACGGGGGGGCGTTGCAAGCACAGATACGCAGTATTTT. Amino acids: CASSGGRGGVASTDTQYF.

The chain carries TRBV18 and TRBJ1-2; weak D call: TRBD1 (6 bases). Trimming stripped 4 bases from V and 2 bases from J, with 17 bases between. The germline gives CDR1 KGHSH, CDR2 LQKENI. The CDR3 contains 16 residues. CDR3 coding DNA: TGTGCCAGCTCACTTGGGTCAAACAGGGTGAACTATGGCTACACCTTC. Translation gives CASSLGSNRVNYGYTF.

The sample holds a few counts of this clone. The chain joins TRBV2 to TRBJ1-5; 7 nucleotides match TRBD1. The CDR3 is 13 residues long. The germline gives CDR1 SNHLY, CDR2 FYNNEI. V lost 6 bases, J lost 6 bases, and 5 bases stayed unmatched. The chain's CDR3 is CASRGQSLQPQHF. The CDR3, as DNA: TGTGCCAGCAGGGGACAGAGCCTTCAGCCCCAGCATTTT. The full variable domain, completed using reference TRBV2 and TRBJ1-5, is EPEVTQTPSHQVTQMGQEVILRCVPISNHLYFYWYRQILGQKVEFLVSFYNNEISEKSEIFDDQFSVERPDGSNFTLKIRSTKLEDSAMYFCASRGQSLQPQHFGDGTRLSIL.

CDR3 nucleotides: TGTGCCACTTCGCGGGTGTCCTACAATGAGCAGTTCTTC. It is translated as CATSRVSYNEQFF. The V and J genes are TRBV6-5 and TRBJ2-1; D possibly corresponds to TRBD2 (5 bases). Germline V CDR1 and CDR2: MNHEY, SVGAGI. This CDR3 is 13 amino acids long. Trimming removed 10 bases from V and 1 base from J, with 11 bases in between.

The V gene is TRBV9, the J gene TRBJ2-5, with TRBD1 as a possible D gene (6 bases). The CDR3 runs to 13 residues. V was clipped by 5 bases and J by 5 bases, with 13 bases between them. Germline V gene sequence: CDR1 SGDLS, CDR2 YYNGEE. The CDR3 spells CASSDGGTETQYF. In nucleotides, the CDR3 is TGTGCCAGCAGTGATGGGGGCACGGAGACCCAGTACTTC.

The V gene is TRBV2, the J gene TRBJ2-3, with 9 bases aligning to TRBD2. CDR1 and CDR2 from the germline V gene are SNHLY and FYNNEI. The CDR3 totals 14 residues. J was trimmed by 1 base and V by 6 bases; bases with no gene match: 2. The CDR3 bases are TGTGCCAGCAGGACTAGCGGAGGCACAGATACGCAGTATTTT. Its protein is CASRTSGGTDTQYF. The full variable domain, rest sourced from reference TRBV2 and TRBJ2-3, is EPEVTQTPSHQVTQMGQEVILRCVPISNHLYFYWYRQILGQKVEFLVSFYNNEISEKSEIFDDQFSVERPDGSNFTLKIRSTKLEDSAMYFCASRTSGGTDTQYFGPGTRLTVL.

This clone appeared once. V gene TRBV19 combines with J gene TRBJ2-7; no firm D call. V was trimmed by 3 bases and J by 0 bases, leaving 9 bases between them. CDR1 is LNHDA and CDR2 is SQIVND in the germline V gene (reference sequence). The CDR3 consists of 14 residues. This chain's CDR3 is CASSMYSPSYEQYF. In DNA form, the CDR3 reads TGTGCCAGTAGTATGTACTCCCCCTCCTACGAGCAGTACTTC.

The chain combines TRBV12-5 with TRBJ2-5; D not resolved. The CDR3 runs 13 residues. The germline V gene encodes CDR1 LGHNT and CDR2 FRNRAP. The V gene lost 1 base and the J gene lost 5 bases, with 8 bases spanning the gap. This CDR3 reads CASGLAPAETQYF. The CDR3 coding sequence is TGTGCTAGTGGTTTGGCCCCCGCGGAGACCCAGTACTTC.

The chain uses TRBV11-2 and TRBJ1-3; no firm D call. The germline CDR1 and CDR2 sequences are SGHAT and FQNNGV. The V end was cut by 5 bases, the J end by 4 bases, with 15 bases between. The CDR3 consists of 15 residues. CDR3: CASSPVGTEGNTIYF. For the CDR3, the DNA is TGTGCCAGCAGCCCCGTCGGCACAGAAGGAAACACCATATATTTT.

The chain employs TRBV9 and TRBJ2-5, with 9 bases aligning to TRBD2. The germline gives CDR1 SGDLS, CDR2 YYNGEE. V lost 3 bases, J lost 4 bases, and 16 bases stayed unmatched. The CDR3 length is 18 residues. The CDR3 spells CASSGERGGAILGETQYF. CDR3 bases: TGTGCCAGCAGCGGCGAACGCGGGGGGGCGATTCTGGGAGAGACCCAGTACTTC.

The chain carries TRBV3-1 (or the pseudogene TRBV3-2) and TRBJ2-1; TRBD2 matches at 13 bases. Germline V gene sequence: CDR1 LGHDT, CDR2 YNNKEL (reference sequence). The CDR3 runs to 15 residues. After removal of 1 base from V and 10 bases from J, the junction contained 4 bases not matched to a gene. Here the CDR3 reads CASSQGLAGGQEQFF. The CDR3 DNA reads TGTGCCAGCAGCCAAGGACTAGCGGGGGGACAAGAGCAGTTCTTC.

The chain recombines TRBV19 with TRBJ1-2; 8 nucleotides align to TRBD1. The CDR3 contains 15 residues. V gave up 3 bases and J gave up 8 bases; unmatched junction bases: 11. The germline CDR1 and CDR2 sequences are LNHDA and SQIVND (reference sequence). CDR3 nucleotides: TGTGCCAGTAGTATCTATCTTCTGACAGGGGAAGGCTACACCTTC. It codes for CASSIYLLTGEGYTF.